This T cell receptor beta chain was recovered during a study of molecular identifiers for immune sequencing clone quantification. The use of previously described methods and listed TCR primers produced the bulk TCR libraries. TCRdb called the PCR reads again in MiXCR, with one record for every CDR3 protein. The sample includes approximately 500,000 distinct CDR3 sequences, 25% of them seen just once. V was trimmed by 4 bases and J by 6 bases, leaving 16 bases between them. Germline loops: CDR1 SEHNR, CDR2 FQNEAQ (reference sequence). The CDR3 sequence is 15 residues long. Whole-study findings and limits: Clones above 20 RNA copies contained over 99% of effector molecules and under 1% of naive molecules. Detecting spiked Jurkat TCR RNA from one cell among around 950,000 naive cells was reportedly possible.

Details on this clonotype: Its antigen is as yet unknown.

The origin of this receptor is a human donor in good health. Some libraries in this study had Jurkat cell RNA spiked in. Material: naive CD8+ T cells from blood, with Jurkat cell RNA spiked in. Subset reported: FACS-sorted CD8+CD4-CCR7+CD45RA+ naive T cells. This chain uses TRBV7-9 with TRBJ1-5; D unclear. DNA for the CDR3: TGTGCCAGCAGCTCTCCATTCGGTTCGGGTCAGCCCCAGCATTTT. It encodes CASSSPFGSGQPQHF.